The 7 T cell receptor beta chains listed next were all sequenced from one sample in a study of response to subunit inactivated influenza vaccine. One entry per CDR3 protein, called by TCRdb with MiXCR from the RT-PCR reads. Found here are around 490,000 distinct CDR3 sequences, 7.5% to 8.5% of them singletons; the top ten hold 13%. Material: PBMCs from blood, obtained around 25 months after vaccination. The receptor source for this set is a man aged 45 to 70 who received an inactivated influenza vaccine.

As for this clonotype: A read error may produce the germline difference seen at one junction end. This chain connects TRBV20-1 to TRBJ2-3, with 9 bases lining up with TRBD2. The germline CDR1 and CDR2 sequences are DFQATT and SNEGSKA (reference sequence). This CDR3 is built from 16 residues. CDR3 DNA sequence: TGCTGTGCAGAAGTACTAGCGGGTTTCGTCACAGATACGCAGTATTTT. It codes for CCAEVLAGFVTDTQYF.

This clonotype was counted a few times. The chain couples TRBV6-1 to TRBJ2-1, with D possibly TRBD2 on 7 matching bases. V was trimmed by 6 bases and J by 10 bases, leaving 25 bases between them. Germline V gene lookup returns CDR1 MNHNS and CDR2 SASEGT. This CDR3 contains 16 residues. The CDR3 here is CASSRGTPRGGVEQFF. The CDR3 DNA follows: TGTGCCAGCAGCCGTGGGACCCCAAGGGGGGGGGTAGAGCAGTTCTTC.

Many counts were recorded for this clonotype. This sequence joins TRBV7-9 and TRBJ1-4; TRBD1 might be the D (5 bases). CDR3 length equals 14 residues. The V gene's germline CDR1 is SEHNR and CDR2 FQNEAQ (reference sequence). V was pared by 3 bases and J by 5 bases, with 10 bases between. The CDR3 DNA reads TGTGCCAGCAGCTTCCAGGGTTCCAATGAAAAACTGTTTTTT. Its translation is CASSFQGSNEKLFF.

For the CDR3, the DNA is TGTGCCAGCTCACCACCGTTCGAAATTACTGGCGGGAGCTCCTACAATGAGCAGTTCTTC. The encoded protein is CASSPPFEITGGSSYNEQFF. The rearrangement links TRBV18 to TRBJ2-1, with 7 bases that match TRBD2. The J segment lost 0 bases and the V segment lost 0 bases, leaving 14 bases of the junction unmatched. This CDR3 spans 20 amino acids. Germline CDR1 reads KGHSH; CDR2 reads LQKENI.

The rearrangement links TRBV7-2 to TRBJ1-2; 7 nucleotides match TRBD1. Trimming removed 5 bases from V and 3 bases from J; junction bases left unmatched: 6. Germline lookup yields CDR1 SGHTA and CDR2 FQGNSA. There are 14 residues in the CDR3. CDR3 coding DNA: TGTGCCAGCAGCCATCGACAGGGAGACTATGGCTACACCTTC. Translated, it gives CASSHRQGDYGYTF.

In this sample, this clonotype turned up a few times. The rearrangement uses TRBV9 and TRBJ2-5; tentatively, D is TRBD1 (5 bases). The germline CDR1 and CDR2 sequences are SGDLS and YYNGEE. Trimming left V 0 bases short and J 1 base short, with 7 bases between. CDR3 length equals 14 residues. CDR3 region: CASSVAGSQETQYF. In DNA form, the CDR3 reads TGTGCCAGCAGCGTAGCAGGGTCCCAAGAGACCCAGTACTTC. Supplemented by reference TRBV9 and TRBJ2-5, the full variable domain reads DSGVTQTPKHLITATGQRVTLRCSPRSGDLSVYWYQQSLDQGLQFLIQYYNGEERAKGNILERFSAQQFPDLHSELNLSSLELGDSALYFCASSVAGSQETQYFGPGTRLLVL.

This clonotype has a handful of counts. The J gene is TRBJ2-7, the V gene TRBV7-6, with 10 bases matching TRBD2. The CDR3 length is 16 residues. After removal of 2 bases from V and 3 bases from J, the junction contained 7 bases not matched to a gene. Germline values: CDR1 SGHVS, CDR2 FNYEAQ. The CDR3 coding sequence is TGTGCCAGCAGCTTACTAGCGGGAGAAGGGAGCTACGAGCAGTACTTC. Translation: CASSLLAGEGSYEQYF.